Shown below are 26 T cell receptor beta chains from a single sample sequenced in a study of OX40 agonist ivuxolimab in advanced cancers. TCRdb's table, derived via immunoSEQ multiplex PCR, lists solely in-frame clones and lacks some. The table includes approximately 58,000 clones, 82% detected once. Specimen: CD4+ or CD8+ T cells sorted from blood, collected in a trial of the OX40 agonist ivuxolimab. These receptors all come from an adult with an advanced solid tumor such as melanoma, head and neck, liver or kidney cancer.

This chain links TRBV19 with TRBJ2-7; tentative D call: TRBD2 (5 bases). CDR1 and CDR2 from the germline V gene are LNHDA and SQIVND (reference sequence). The length of the CDR3 is 14 residues. Trimming cost V 5 bases and J 0 bases, with 11 bases left between them. The CDR3 reads CASSDYSDSYEQYF. DNA for the CDR3: TGTGCCAGTAGTGACTATAGCGACTCCTACGAGCAGTACTTC. Drawing the rest from reference TRBV19 and TRBJ2-7, the complete variable domain is DGGITQSPKYLFRKEGQNVTLSCEQNLNHDAMYWYRQDPGQGLRLIYYSQIVNDFQKGDIAEGYSVSREKKESFPLTVTSAQKNPTAFYLCASSDYSDSYEQYFGPGTRLTVT.

The chain is built from TRBV18 and TRBJ2-5; TRBD2 aligns across 14 bases. The germline CDR1 and CDR2 sequences are KGHSH and LQKENI. The CDR3 has 16 amino acids. Trimming at V came to 2 bases and at J to 3 bases, leaving 2 bases not matched to a gene. As DNA, the CDR3 is TGTGCCAGCTCACCAAGACTAGCGGGAGGGGAAGAGACCCAGTACTTC. Translating it yields CASSPRLAGGEETQYF. Using reference TRBV18 and TRBJ2-5 for the parts outside the CDR3, the full variable domain is NAGVMQNPRHLVRRRGQEARLRCSPMKGHSHVYWYRQLPEEGLKFMVYLQKENIIDESGMPKERFSAEFPKEGPSILRIQQVVRGDSAAYFCASSPRLAGGEETQYFGPGTRLLVL.

The rearrangement joins TRBV18 to TRBJ1-3; D is possibly TRBD1 (5 bases). Per germline, CDR1 KGHSH and CDR2 LQKENI. The CDR3 totals 18 residues. Trimming pared 2 bases from V and 1 base from J, leaving 18 bases between. The CDR3 sequence: CASSPKATNPGSGNTIYF. The CDR3 nucleotides read TGTGCCAGCTCACCAAAGGCGACCAACCCAGGGTCTGGAAACACCATATATTTT.

The chain joins TRBV5-5 to TRBJ1-1, with D unresolved. Trimming took off 1 base at V and 1 base at J, with 8 bases between the two ends. The CDR3 runs 14 residues. Germline values: CDR1 SGHKS, CDR2 YYEKEE (reference sequence). The CDR3 nucleotides read TGTGCCAGCAGCTTGTCCGCACCGAACACTGAAGCTTTCTTT. This codes for CASSLSAPNTEAFF.

The chain carries TRBV13 and TRBJ2-7; the match to TRBD1 covers 9 bases. Trimming removed 7 bases from V and 4 bases from J; junction bases left unmatched: 5. This CDR3 spans 13 amino acids. CDR1 and CDR2 (germline): PRHDT, FYEKMQ (reference sequence). In DNA form, the CDR3 reads TGTGCCAGCACGGGACAGGGATCATACGAGCAGTACTTC. Translation gives CASTGQGSYEQYF. Full variable domain (rest looked up from reference TRBV13 and TRBJ2-7): AAGVIQSPRHLIKEKRETATLKCYPIPRHDTVYWYQQGPGQDPQFLISFYEKMQSDKGSIPDRFSAQQFSDYHSELNMSSLELGDSALYFCASTGQGSYEQYFGPGTRLTVT.

Relative to its sample, this clone is medium-sized. The chain is built from TRBV7-8 and TRBJ1-1; no definite D call. The CDR3 is made up of 12 amino acids. CDR1 is SGHVS, CDR2 FQNEAQ, per germline. The V gene lost 8 bases and the J gene lost 0 bases, with 7 bases spanning the gap. The CDR3 is CASLGMNTEAFF. The CDR3 region has the DNA TGTGCCAGCCTCGGTATGAACACTGAAGCTTTCTTT. Combining the CDR3 with reference TRBV7-8 and TRBJ1-1 gives the whole variable domain GAGVSQSPRYKVAKRGQDVALRCDPISGHVSLFWYQQALGQGPEFLTYFQNEAQLDKSGLPSDRFFAERPEGSVSTLKIQRTQQEDSAVYLCASLGMNTEAFFGQGTRLTVV.

A single count supports this clone. This chain links TRBV7-9 with TRBJ1-4, with TRBD1 matching over 9 bases. The ends lost 5 bases at V and 6 bases at J; junction bases unmatched: 4. The length of the CDR3 is 14 residues. CDR1 and CDR2 (germline): SEHNR, FQNEAQ (reference sequence). The DNA of the CDR3 is TGTGCCAGCAGCGGGACAGGGTCAGATGAAAAACTGTTTTTT. This gives the protein CASSGTGSDEKLFF.

The CDR3 region has the DNA TGCGCCAGCAGCCAAGACGGGACAGGGCGGGCTGAAGCTTTCTTT. Its translation: CASSQDGTGRAEAFF. The V gene is TRBV4-3, the J gene TRBJ1-1; TRBD1 matches 9 bases. Germline assignment: CDR1 LGHNA and CDR2 YSLEER. The V segment lost 0 bases and the J segment 6 bases; nucleotides outside the gene matches: 5. The CDR3 has 15 amino acids.

The chain combines TRBV7-2 with TRBJ1-2; 7 positions agree with TRBD1. The CDR3 is 13 residues long. The junction had 5 bases not matched to a gene; V was cut back by 6 bases and J by 4 bases. The germline CDR1 and CDR2 sequences are SGHTA and FQGNSA. CDR3 sequence reads: CASRIQGSYGYTF. The CDR3 DNA reads TGTGCCAGCAGGATACAGGGGAGCTATGGCTACACCTTC. Together with reference TRBV7-2 and TRBJ1-2, the CDR3 gives the full variable domain: GAGVSQSPSNKVTEKGKDVELRCDPISGHTALYWYRQSLGQGLEFLIYFQGNSAPDKSGLPSDRFSAERTGGSVSTLTIQRTQQEDSAVYLCASRIQGSYGYTFGSGTRLTVV.

V and J are TRBV10-2 and TRBJ2-7, with no clear D. Looked up from germline, CDR1 is WSHSY and CDR2 is SAAADI. There are 17 residues in the CDR3. With 3 bases removed from V and 0 bases from J, the gap between germline ends came to 18 bases. CDR3 amino acids: CASSETLESVSSYEQYF. CDR3 DNA: TGCGCCAGCAGTGAAACGTTAGAGAGCGTTAGCTCCTACGAGCAGTACTTC.

By its share, this clone is medium-sized. The V and J genes are TRBV7-2 and TRBJ1-2, with D perhaps matching TRBD1 (6 bases). With 5 bases removed from V and 0 bases from J, the gap between germline ends came to 10 bases. CDR3 size: 14 residues. The V gene's germline CDR1 is SGHTA and CDR2 FQGNSA. As DNA, the CDR3 is TGTGCCAGCAGCCTGACAGGTACTAACTATGGCTACACCTTC. Translation gives CASSLTGTNYGYTF. Combining the CDR3 with reference TRBV7-2 and TRBJ1-2 gives the whole variable domain GAGVSQSPSNKVTEKGKDVELRCDPISGHTALYWYRQSLGQGLEFLIYFQGNSAPDKSGLPSDRFSAERTGGSVSTLTIQRTQQEDSAVYLCASSLTGTNYGYTFGSGTRLTVV.

In this sample, this clone turned up once. The CDR3 protein is CASSPLAEFPGTGTDTQYF. DNA for the CDR3: TGTGCCAGCAGCCCTTTAGCAGAGTTTCCCGGGACTGGCACAGATACGCAGTATTTT. The V gene is TRBV4-2, the J gene TRBJ2-3; possible D gene TRBD2, 6 bases. The germline V gene encodes CDR1 LGHNA and CDR2 YNFKEQ. Trimming removed 4 bases from V and 1 base from J, with 24 bases in between. CDR3 size: 19 residues.

A few counts support this clone. The chain employs TRBV7-8 and TRBJ2-7; D not resolved. Germline CDR1 reads SGHVS; CDR2 reads FQNEAQ. V lost 4 bases and J 3 bases, leaving 4 bases between the germline ends. The CDR3 sequence is 11 residues long. The CDR3 bases are TGTGCCAGCAGCTCCTACTACGAGCAGTACTTC. Translated, it gives CASSSYYEQYF.

The chain is built from TRBV25-1 and TRBJ1-6, with no clear D. The CDR3 has 16 residues. Deletions cut 3 bases from V and 1 base from J, with 10 bases between. Germline-derived CDR1 and CDR2 are MGHDK and SYGVNS. CDR3 protein: CASSDGRLSYNSPLHF. Written as DNA, the CDR3 is TGTGCCAGCAGTGATGGGAGGTTATCCTATAATTCACCCCTCCACTTT.

The chain recombines TRBV19 with TRBJ2-1; 15 positions agree with TRBD2. The CDR3 loop spans 16 amino acids. From germline, CDR1 is LNHDA and CDR2 SQIVND (reference sequence). Trimming removed 5 bases from V and 8 bases from J; junction bases left unmatched: 7. Here the CDR3 DNA reads TGTGCCAGTAGTCCCAGGACTAGCGGGGGGGCAGATGAGCAGTTCTTC. It yields the protein CASSPRTSGGADEQFF.

The J gene is TRBJ1-1, the V gene TRBV6-1; unclear D gene. CDR3 length: 12 amino acids. The V gene lost 7 bases and the J gene lost 1 base, with 7 bases spanning the gap. CDR1 and CDR2 (germline): MNHNS, SASEGT. This CDR3 is CASTYQNTEAFF. CDR3 nucleotide sequence: TGTGCCAGCACTTACCAGAACACTGAAGCTTTCTTT.

The chain uses TRBV10-3 and TRBJ2-1, with D perhaps matching TRBD1 or TRBD2 (5 bases each). Between the trimmed V and J ends, which lost 2 bases and 1 base, there was a span of 18 bases. Germline values: CDR1 ENHRY, CDR2 SYGVKD. The CDR3 has 18 residues. The chain's CDR3 is CAISEDSFSGHSYNEQFF. CDR3 DNA sequence: TGTGCCATCAGTGAGGATTCCTTCAGCGGACATTCCTACAATGAGCAGTTCTTC.

The gene calls are TRBV27 and TRBJ2-3; 9 positions agree with TRBD2. V shed 4 bases, J shed 2 bases, and the junction held 7 bases outside the gene matches. The CDR3 has 16 residues. From germline, CDR1 is MNHEY and CDR2 SMNVEV (reference sequence). The DNA for the CDR3 is TGTGCCAGCAGTTATACGACTAGCGGATACACAGATACGCAGTATTTT. This sequence encodes CASSYTTSGYTDTQYF.

The sample holds one count of this clone. In DNA form, the CDR3 reads TGCGCCAGCAGCTTGGCAGGGACTTCTAGCACCGGGGAGCTGTTTTTT. This sequence encodes CASSLAGTSSTGELFF. The V and J genes are TRBV5-1 and TRBJ2-2; D is possibly TRBD2 (6 bases). The CDR3 has 16 residues. Trimming cost V 0 bases and J 4 bases, with 13 bases left between them. Germline assignment: CDR1 SGHRS and CDR2 YFSETQ.

The CDR3 coding sequence is TGTGCCAGCTCACCGTGGGAACTATCCGGACTCACTGAAGCTTTCTTT. Translated, it gives CASSPWELSGLTEAFF. This chain connects TRBV18 to TRBJ1-1; D is undetermined. CDR3 length: 16 amino acids. Germline CDR1 reads KGHSH; CDR2 reads LQKENI. V lost 3 bases to trimming and J lost 4 bases, with 18 bases between them.

The genes are TRBV19 and TRBJ1-3, with TRBD1 as a possible D gene (6 bases). The ends were cut back, 5 bases at V and 2 bases at J, with 13 bases in the middle. The CDR3 has 15 residues. Germline V CDR1 and CDR2: LNHDA, SQIVND (reference sequence). The CDR3 reads CASSLQGGPGNTIYF. The CDR3 coding sequence is TGTGCCAGTAGTTTACAGGGAGGACCTGGAAACACCATATATTTT.

This clone was seen a single time. V usage is TRBV7-3 and J usage is TRBJ2-1; 14 bases align to TRBD2. Trimming cost V 3 bases and J 7 bases; bases outside gene matches: 8. Germline CDR1 is SGHTA and CDR2 is FQGTGA. The CDR3 sequence is 17 residues long. The CDR3 DNA reads TGTGCCAGCAGCTTCGAATTAGGACTAGCGGGAGGAAATGAGCAGTTCTTC. Translated: CASSFELGLAGGNEQFF.

The V call is TRBV5-1, the J call TRBJ2-1, with TRBD2 matching 8 bases. In germline, CDR1 is SGHRS, CDR2 YFSETQ. This CDR3 comprises 16 residues. Losses at the gene ends were 0 bases for V and 1 base for J; bases not matched to a gene: 3. CDR3 DNA: TGCGCCAGCAGCTTGGATAGCGGGACGTCCTACAATGAGCAGTTCTTC. It is translated as CASSLDSGTSYNEQFF.

For the CDR3, the DNA is TGTGCCAGCAGCGTGCCGGGACAGAAATATAATTCACCCCTCCACTTT. It encodes CASSVPGQKYNSPLHF. This chain links TRBV2 with TRBJ1-6; TRBD1 agrees at 7 bases. The length of the CDR3 is 16 residues. The trim removed 6 bases at V and 4 bases at J, leaving 9 bases unmatched. The germline gives CDR1 SNHLY, CDR2 FYNNEI.

Only a few counts were recorded for this clone. V and J are TRBV10-3 and TRBJ2-7; D perhaps matches TRBD1 (5 bases). This CDR3 spans 14 amino acids. The germline gives CDR1 ENHRY, CDR2 SYGVKD. The germline V and J ends were trimmed by 5 bases and 2 bases, with 13 bases remaining between them. DNA of the CDR3: TGTGCCATCAGTCCCCCGGACAAGGCCTACGAGCAGTACTTC. This encodes CAISPPDKAYEQYF.

This clone came up a few times. This rearrangement joins TRBV9 to TRBJ1-6; D is ambiguous. CDR1 SGDLS and CDR2 YYNGEE come from the germline V gene. V was clipped by 3 bases and J by 6 bases, with 7 bases between them. The CDR3 runs to 13 residues. CDR3 sequence reads: CASSANVNSPLHF. DNA of the CDR3: TGTGCCAGCAGCGCTAACGTTAATTCACCCCTCCACTTT.